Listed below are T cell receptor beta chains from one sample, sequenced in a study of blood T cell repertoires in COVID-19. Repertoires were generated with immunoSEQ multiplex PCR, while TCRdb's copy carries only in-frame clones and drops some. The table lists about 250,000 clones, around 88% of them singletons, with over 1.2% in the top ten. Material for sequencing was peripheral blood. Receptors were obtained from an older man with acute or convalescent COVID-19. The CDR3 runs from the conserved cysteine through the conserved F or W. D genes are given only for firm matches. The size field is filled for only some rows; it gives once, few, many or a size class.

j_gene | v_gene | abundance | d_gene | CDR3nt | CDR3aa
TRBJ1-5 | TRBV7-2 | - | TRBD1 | TGTGCCAGCAGCCGGGACAGTCCCTATCATAGCAATCAGCCCCAGCATTTT | CASSRDSPYHSNQPQHF
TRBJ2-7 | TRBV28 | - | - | TGTGCCAGCAGGGAACAGGGATCGTCCTACGAGCAGTACTTC | CASREQGSSYEQYF
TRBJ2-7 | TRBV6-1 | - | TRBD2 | TGTGCCAGCAGTGATTCAGGACTAGCGGGAGTTTACGAGCAGTACTTC | CASSDSGLAGVYEQYF
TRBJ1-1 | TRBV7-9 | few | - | TGTGCCAGCAGCTTCACAGGGCCCAACACTGAAGCTTTCTTT | CASSFTGPNTEAFF
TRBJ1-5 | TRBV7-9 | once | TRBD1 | TGTGCCAGCAGCTTCTTTTCTGGGACAGATAGCAATCAGCCCCAGCATTTT | CASSFFSGTDSNQPQHF
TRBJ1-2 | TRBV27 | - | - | TGTGCCAGCAGTTTAAGAAGACTTTCTGCAGGCTACACCTTC | CASSLRRLSAGYTF
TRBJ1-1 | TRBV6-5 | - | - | TGTGCCAGCAGTTACGCCGTTCGGCGGGGCACTGAAGCTTTCTTT | CASSYAVRRGTEAFF
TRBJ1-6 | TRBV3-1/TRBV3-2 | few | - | TGTGCCAGCAGCCCGAAAGGACCCAGGGTTTCACCCCTCCACTTT | CASSPKGPRVSPLHF
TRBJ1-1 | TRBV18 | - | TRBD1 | TGTGCCAGCTCACCCATCAGACAGGGGGGGAGCACTGAAGCTTTCTTT | CASSPIRQGGSTEAFF
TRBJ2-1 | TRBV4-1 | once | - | TGCGCCAGCAGCCAAGTTGGCGGGGTGGGGTACAATGAGCAGTTCTTC | CASSQVGGVGYNEQFF